Shown below are 14 T cell receptor beta chains from a single sample sequenced in a study of graft-versus-host responses after intestinal transplantation. The assay was immunoSEQ multiplex PCR, and TCRdb's table has in-frame clones only and misses some. This table holds around 15,000 clones, more than 25% found once. The starting material was alloreactive CD4+ T cells from a mixed lymphocyte reaction culture, obtained before intestinal transplant. Subset: CFSE-low proliferating T cells sorted from approximately 6-day pre-transplant mixed lymphocyte reaction (GvH or HvG direction). Every receptor here comes from a human patient who received an intestinal transplant.

Relative to its sample, this clone is medium-sized. The rearrangement uses TRBV6-6 and TRBJ2-3; no definite D call. The germline gives CDR1 MNHNY, CDR2 SVGAGI (reference sequence). The CDR3 consists of 14 residues. V lost 2 bases, J lost 0 bases, and 6 bases lay in between. The CDR3 is CASSYASSTDTQYF. The CDR3 nucleotides are TGTGCCAGCAGTTACGCGTCTAGCACAGATACGCAGTATTTT.

The chain carries TRBV5-6 and TRBJ1-1; D remains ambiguous. Germline V CDR1 and CDR2: SGHDT, YYEEEE. Trimming took off 0 bases at V and 5 bases at J, with 2 bases between the two ends. The CDR3 extends over 11 amino acids. CDR3 coding DNA: TGTGCCAGCAGCTTGGCGACTGAAGCTTTCTTT. This gives the protein CASSLATEAFF.

This clone was seen a few times. The CDR3: CASSPPGASGNTIYF. As DNA, the CDR3 is TGTGCCAGCTCACCACCAGGGGCCTCTGGAAACACCATATATTTT. This rearrangement joins TRBV18 to TRBJ1-3, with D possibly being TRBD1 (5 bases). V lost 0 bases, J lost 0 bases, and 6 bases lay in between. Germline V gene sequence: CDR1 KGHSH, CDR2 LQKENI. The CDR3 is 15 residues long.

The V gene is TRBV6-1, the J gene TRBJ2-7; D ambiguous. Looked up from germline, CDR1 is MNHNS and CDR2 is SASEGT. The ends were cut back, 6 bases at V and 7 bases at J, with 16 bases in the middle. The CDR3 runs to 13 residues. In DNA form, the CDR3 reads TGTGCCAGCAGCCCAGAAGCCTTGGGGGAGCAGTACTTC. It yields the protein CASSPEALGEQYF.

Judged by abundance, this clone is medium-sized. The genes are TRBV5-1 and TRBJ2-7; 11 bases line up with TRBD2. This CDR3 comprises 17 residues. The V segment lost 2 bases and the J segment 5 bases; nucleotides outside the gene matches: 12. Germline assignment: CDR1 SGHRS and CDR2 YFSETQ. The CDR3, as DNA: TGCGCCAGCAGCTTCCAACGACTAGCGGGGATCGTCCACGAGCAGTACTTC. It encodes CASSFQRLAGIVHEQYF.

This sequence joins TRBV21-1 and TRBJ2-7; the table's D gene call, TRBD2, was not cross checked with the DNA. TRBV21-1 is a listed pseudogene. CDR3 length: 16 residues. The CDR3 region has the DNA TGTGCCAGCAGCAAAAGGGAACGTGGAGGGACCTACGAGCAGTACTTC. Residues: CASSKRERGGTYEQYF.

This clone showed up just once. The rearrangement links TRBV11-3 to TRBJ2-7; no clear D gene. Trimming pared 5 bases from V and 7 bases from J, leaving 15 bases between. In germline, CDR1 is SGHNT, CDR2 YENEEA. There are 13 residues in the CDR3. The CDR3 DNA follows: TGTGCCAGCAGCACGGAGCCCAAGAGAGAGCAGTACTTC. Its translation is CASSTEPKREQYF.

In its sample, this clone was seen a few times. CDR3 protein: CASSWGTGRSYNSPLHF. The CDR3 DNA sequence: TGTGCCAGCAGCTGGGGGACGGGGCGGTCCTATAATTCACCCCTCCACTTT. V is TRBV5-4 and J is TRBJ1-6, with D perhaps TRBD1 (5 bases). This CDR3 has 17 amino acids. Trimming left V 3 bases short and J 1 base short, with 14 bases between. Germline V gene lookup returns CDR1 SGHNT and CDR2 YYREEE (reference sequence). The full variable domain, completed using reference TRBV5-4 and TRBJ1-6, is ETGVTQSPTHLIKTRGQQVTLRCSSQSGHNTVSWYQQALGQGPQFIFQYYREEENGRGNFPPRFSGLQFPNYSSELNVNALELDDSALYLCASSWGTGRSYNSPLHFGNGTRLTVT.

This clone was counted between two and nine times. V is TRBV14 and J is TRBJ2-5; D unresolved. The CDR3 is 15 residues long. Germline-derived CDR1 and CDR2 are SGHDN and FVKESK. With 10 bases removed from V and 1 base from J, the gap between germline ends came to 19 bases. The CDR3 DNA reads as TGTGCCACCAGTCGCAATGGACGAGTCCAAGAGACCCAGTACTTC. This encodes CATSRNGRVQETQYF.

In its sample, this clone was seen a few times. The rearrangement links TRBV10-3 to TRBJ2-3; 7 bases agree with TRBD2. V gave up 8 bases and J gave up 8 bases; unmatched junction bases: 19. The germline CDR1 and CDR2 sequences are ENHRY and SYGVKD. The CDR3 spans 16 residues. The CDR3 here is CAIEEGLAEPSGTQYF. The CDR3 DNA is TGTGCCATCGAGGAAGGTCTAGCGGAACCCTCGGGTACGCAGTATTTT.

The chain links TRBV6-5 to TRBJ2-6; no clear D. The CDR3 has 14 amino acids. V lost 1 base and J 1 base, leaving 2 bases between the germline ends. CDR1 MNHEY and CDR2 SVGAGI come from the germline V gene. In nucleotides, the CDR3 is TGTGCCAGCAGTTACTTATCTGGGGCCAACGTCCTGACTTTC. Encoded protein: CASSYLSGANVLTF.

The V and J genes are TRBV12-5 and TRBJ2-5; D not certain. The CDR3 contains 12 residues. V gave up 7 bases and J gave up 1 base, with 7 bases separating them. CDR1 and CDR2 (germline): LGHNT, FRNRAP. The CDR3 sequence is CASAILQETQYF. The CDR3 nucleotides read TGTGCTAGTGCTATCCTCCAAGAGACCCAGTACTTC. The variable domain in full, completed from reference TRBV12-5 and TRBJ2-5, reads DARVTQTPRHKVTEMGQEVTMRCQPILGHNTVFWYRQTMMQGLELLAYFRNRAPLDDSGMPKDRFSAEMPDATLATLKIQPSEPRDSAVYFCASAILQETQYFGPGTRLLVL.

This clone has only a few counts. This chain connects TRBV11-1 to TRBJ2-2, with unresolved D. The length of the CDR3 is 16 residues. The V gene lost 5 bases and the J gene lost 2 bases, with 15 bases spanning the gap. The V gene's germline CDR1 is SGHAT and CDR2 FQDESV (reference sequence). The CDR3 protein is CASSPRGGGNTGELFF. The CDR3 DNA reads TGTGCCAGCAGCCCCCGAGGTGGCGGAAACACCGGGGAGCTGTTTTTT.

This sequence joins TRBV7-9 and TRBJ1-1; D remains unclear. CDR3 size: 13 residues. The germline V gene encodes CDR1 SEHNR and CDR2 FQNEAQ (reference sequence). V lost 3 bases to trimming and J lost 3 bases, with 8 bases between them. Written as DNA, the CDR3 is TGTGCCAGCAGCTTTCAGACGGACACTGAAGCTTTCTTT. Translation gives CASSFQTDTEAFF.